Below are 8 T cell receptor beta chains sequenced from a single sample in a study of T cell changes during pregnancy in multiple sclerosis. Profiling relied on immunoSEQ multiplex PCR, and the TCRdb table lists in-frame clones only, not all of them. The sample records over 45,000 clones, 75% to 95% being singletons. The input for sequencing was CD8+ T cells from peripheral blood mononuclear cells, taken after pregnancy. These receptors came from a female donor with multiple sclerosis, enrolled in a pregnancy study.

J is TRBJ2-7 and V is TRBV6-6; D remains ambiguous. The V and J ends lost 7 bases and 9 bases respectively, with 19 bases between them. Germline V gene lookup returns CDR1 MNHNY and CDR2 SVGAGI (reference sequence). The CDR3 totals 13 residues. CDR3 sequence reads: CASKAETSPWQYF. The DNA for the CDR3 is TGTGCCAGCAAGGCGGAGACCTCTCCTTGGCAGTACTTC.

This rearrangement joins TRBV30 to TRBJ1-1, with D possibly being TRBD1 (6 bases). This CDR3 contains 13 residues. The V and J ends lost 3 bases and 11 bases respectively, with 19 bases between them. CDR1 is GTSNPN, CDR2 SVGIG, per germline (reference sequence). The CDR3 is CAWRDLTGWKAFF. The CDR3, as DNA: TGTGCCTGGAGGGATCTTACAGGGTGGAAGGCTTTCTTT.

The chain has TRBV5-4 and TRBJ2-7; 9 nucleotides line up with TRBD1. Germline V CDR1 and CDR2: SGHNT, YYREEE (reference sequence). CDR3 size: 13 residues. Germline trimming cut 4 bases from V and 3 bases from J; bases unmatched to any gene: 2. DNA of the CDR3: TGTGCCAGCAGCGGGGGACAGGGCTACGAGCAGTACTTC. Translating gives CASSGGQGYEQYF. Complete variable domain (other parts from reference TRBV5-4 and TRBJ2-7): ETGVTQSPTHLIKTRGQQVTLRCSSQSGHNTVSWYQQALGQGPQFIFQYYREEENGRGNFPPRFSGLQFPNYSSELNVNALELDDSALYLCASSGGQGYEQYFGPGTRLTVT.

This chain uses TRBV10-1 with TRBJ2-7; D is perhaps TRBD2 (5 bases). The V gene's germline CDR1 is WNHNN and CDR2 SYGVQD (reference sequence). With 3 bases removed from V and 7 bases from J, the gap between germline ends came to 16 bases. There are 14 residues in the CDR3. The CDR3 region has the DNA TGCGCCAGCAGTGATGTCGAAGGGCGAGGGGAGCAGTACTTC. As protein: CASSDVEGRGEQYF.

In its sample, this clone ranks as medium-sized. The chain couples TRBV6-1 to TRBJ2-1; 11 bases match TRBD2. In germline, CDR1 is MNHNS, CDR2 SASEGT. V shed 1 base, J shed 7 bases, and the junction held 3 bases outside the gene matches. There are 15 residues in the CDR3. The CDR3 DNA is TGTGCCAGCAGTGAAGAGCTAGCGGGAGGAAATGAGCAGTTCTTC. This sequence encodes CASSEELAGGNEQFF.

The gene calls are TRBV2 and TRBJ1-5; D not resolved. V lost 4 bases to trimming and J lost 1 base, with 17 bases between them. The CDR3 contains 17 residues. From germline, CDR1 is SNHLY and CDR2 FYNNEI. The CDR3: CASSAPPYVESNQPQHF. CDR3 nucleotide sequence: TGTGCCAGCAGTGCCCCGCCTTATGTGGAGAGCAATCAGCCCCAGCATTTT.

The chain employs TRBV19 and TRBJ2-1; D possibly corresponds to TRBD2 (6 bases). From germline, CDR1 is LNHDA and CDR2 SQIVND (reference sequence). The CDR3 contains 15 residues. Trimming took off 2 bases at V and 10 bases at J, with 18 bases between the two ends. The CDR3 loop is CASSISSGGSREQFF. As DNA, the CDR3 is TGTGCCAGTAGTATATCCAGCGGAGGGAGCAGGGAGCAGTTCTTC.

The V call is TRBV18, the J call TRBJ1-5; 10 nucleotides match TRBD1. Germline V lookup: CDR1 KGHSH, CDR2 LQKENI. The length of the CDR3 is 15 residues. V shed 4 bases and J 6 bases; nucleotides not matched to a gene: 6. CDR3 bases: TGTGCCAGCTCACTCGGGACAGGGGAAGGTCAGCCCCAGCATTTT. Protein product: CASSLGTGEGQPQHF. The variable domain in full, completed from reference TRBV18 and TRBJ1-5, reads NAGVMQNPRHLVRRRGQEARLRCSPMKGHSHVYWYRQLPEEGLKFMVYLQKENIIDESGMPKERFSAEFPKEGPSILRIQQVVRGDSAAYFCASSLGTGEGQPQHFGDGTRLSIL.